The 15 T cell receptor beta chains below all came from one sample that was sequenced in a study of OX40 agonist ivuxolimab in advanced cancers. Library preparation used the immunoSEQ multiplex PCR assay. As stored in TCRdb, this immuneACCESS dataset retains in-frame rearrangements with V and J assigned. A fraction of the clones does not appear; measured against another copy, unresolved V genes explain less than half of the discrepancy, and the remainder lacks a known reason. Across this sample there are more than 60,000 clones, with about 85% seen only once. The ten top clones hold 0.8% to 1% of the sample. This specimen was CD4+ or CD8+ T cells sorted from blood, taken in a trial of the OX40 agonist ivuxolimab. The source is an adult with an advanced solid tumor such as melanoma, head and neck, liver or kidney cancer.

This chain uses TRBV4-1 with TRBJ1-2, with D tentatively TRBD1 (6 bases). CDR3 size: 16 residues. V was trimmed by 4 bases and J by 2 bases, leaving 17 bases between them. Germline lookup yields CDR1 MGHRA and CDR2 YSYEKL. The CDR3 is CASSPRQDEPNYGYTF. The CDR3 nucleotides are TGCGCCAGCAGCCCAAGACAGGATGAACCGAACTATGGCTACACCTTC.

This chain uses TRBV5-1 with TRBJ1-1; a weak D match, TRBD1 (6 bases). Trimming pared 4 bases from V and 0 bases from J, leaving 13 bases between. Germline CDR1 reads SGHRS; CDR2 reads YFSETQ. This CDR3 spans 15 amino acids. The CDR3 region has the DNA TGCGCCAGCAGCCCACAGACAGGTCTGAACACTGAAGCTTTCTTT. Residues: CASSPQTGLNTEAFF.

The V gene is TRBV7-3, the J gene TRBJ2-2; a possible D gene is TRBD2 (6 bases). Germline CDR1 reads SGHTA; CDR2 reads FQGTGA. V was pared by 5 bases and J by 7 bases, with 14 bases between. CDR3 length: 14 residues. Here the CDR3 reads CASSRGVGNGELFF. The CDR3 nucleotides read TGTGCCAGCAGCCGCGGGGTAGGGAACGGGGAGCTGTTTTTT.

The chain couples TRBV6-1 to TRBJ2-5, with D tentatively TRBD2 (6 bases). Germline CDR1 is MNHNS and CDR2 is SASEGT. Deletions cut 6 bases from V and 1 base from J, with 9 bases between. This CDR3 contains 13 residues. The CDR3 nucleotides are TGTGCCAGCAGCCGGGACTTCCAAGAGACCCAGTACTTC. It encodes CASSRDFQETQYF.

This chain connects TRBV4-1 to TRBJ2-5; D is undetermined. V dropped 0 bases and J dropped 7 bases, with 6 bases sitting between them. This CDR3 is built from 12 residues. Per the germline V gene, CDR1 is MGHRA and CDR2 is YSYEKL. CDR3 coding DNA: TGCGCCAGCAGCCAAGATACGGCGACCCAGTACTTC. Translation: CASSQDTATQYF.

The J gene is TRBJ2-1, the V gene TRBV7-3; 7 bases align to TRBD1. From germline, CDR1 is SGHTA and CDR2 FQGTGA. Unmatched junction bases numbered 10, after V lost 2 bases and J lost 6 bases. This CDR3 is 16 amino acids long. The CDR3 region has the DNA TGTGCCAGCAGCTTACAGACCACCCACAGGGGCAATGAGCAGTTCTTC. It yields the protein CASSLQTTHRGNEQFF.

The chain joins TRBV11-3 to TRBJ2-5, with 7 bases fitting TRBD2. Unmatched junction bases numbered 10, after V lost 5 bases and J lost 4 bases. The CDR3 spans 15 residues. Germline CDR1 and CDR2: SGHNT and YENEEA. The CDR3 is CASSPGGGGGETQYF. The CDR3 DNA follows: TGTGCCAGCAGCCCTGGGGGAGGCGGGGGAGAGACCCAGTACTTC.

CDR3 coding DNA: TGTGCCAGCAGCTTAGTAGCGTTAGAGGCGAACACTGAAGCTTTCTTT. Translation: CASSLVALEANTEAFF. The rearrangement uses TRBV7-9 and TRBJ1-1; D gene ambiguous. Germline CDR1 reads SEHNR; CDR2 reads FQNEAQ (reference sequence). The CDR3 is 16 residues long. V was trimmed by 1 base and J by 1 base, leaving 13 bases between them.

V usage is TRBV9 and J usage is TRBJ2-3; the match to TRBD2 covers 11 bases. The CDR3 is made up of 18 amino acids. J lost 4 bases, V lost 4 bases, and 14 bases had no gene match. Germline loops: CDR1 SGDLS, CDR2 YYNGEE. The CDR3, as DNA: TGTGCCAGCAGCTCACGGGAAAGTAGCGGGAGGGGGGCAGATACGCAGTATTTT. The encoded protein is CASSSRESSGRGADTQYF.

This clone was seen a handful of times. The rearrangement links TRBV12-5 to TRBJ2-3, with 11 bases lining up with TRBD2. The CDR3 has 16 amino acids. V shed 6 bases and J 2 bases; nucleotides not matched to a gene: 7. CDR1 is LGHNT and CDR2 is FRNRAP in the germline V gene. Here the CDR3 reads CASGIVAGGHTDTQYF. The CDR3 nucleotides read TGTGCTAGTGGAATCGTAGCGGGAGGGCACACAGATACGCAGTATTTT.

Only one count was recorded for this clone. V gene TRBV30 combines with J gene TRBJ2-2; unclear D gene. Germline V gene sequence: CDR1 GTSNPN, CDR2 SVGIG (reference sequence). The CDR3 is made up of 12 amino acids. V lost 2 bases and J 5 bases, leaving 6 bases between the germline ends. The CDR3 region is CAWSRGTGELFF. As DNA, the CDR3 is TGTGCCTGGAGTCGTGGGACCGGGGAGCTGTTTTTT.

The chain carries TRBV10-3 and TRBJ1-5; 7 positions match TRBD1. The junction had 2 bases not matched to a gene; V was cut back by 6 bases and J by 3 bases. Germline CDR1 reads ENHRY; CDR2 reads SYGVKD. This CDR3 region has 13 residues. CDR3 sequence: CAIRGTANQPQHF. CDR3 bases: TGTGCCATCAGAGGGACAGCCAATCAGCCCCAGCATTTT.

The chain links TRBV11-1 to TRBJ2-1, with D perhaps TRBD1 or TRBD2 (6 bases each). Germline V lookup: CDR1 SGHAT, CDR2 FQDESV (reference sequence). The V end lost 8 bases, the J end lost 2 bases, and 16 bases lay between the germline ends. CDR3 length equals 15 residues. In nucleotides, the CDR3 is TGTGCCAGCGGCCGAGGGGGAGGCACCTACAATGAGCAGTTCTTC. Encoded protein: CASGRGGGTYNEQFF.

V and J are TRBV2 and TRBJ1-5; a weak D match, TRBD1 (5 bases). Trimming took off 5 bases at V and 3 bases at J, with 8 bases between the two ends. This CDR3 has 13 residues. Germline V gene data show CDR1 as SNHLY and CDR2 as FYNNEI. The DNA of the CDR3 is TGTGCCAGCAGTCGACAGCCCAATCAGCCCCAGCATTTT. Its translation: CASSRQPNQPQHF.

The V and J genes are TRBV10-1 and TRBJ1-5; D is perhaps TRBD1 (6 bases). Germline loops: CDR1 WNHNN, CDR2 SYGVQD (reference sequence). The CDR3 is 17 amino acids. Between the trimmed V and J ends, which lost 5 bases and 0 bases, there was a span of 17 bases. The CDR3, as DNA: TGCGCCAGCAGTCGAGGGAGGGGGGCGAATAGCAATCAGCCCCAGCATTTT. This translates into CASSRGRGANSNQPQHF.